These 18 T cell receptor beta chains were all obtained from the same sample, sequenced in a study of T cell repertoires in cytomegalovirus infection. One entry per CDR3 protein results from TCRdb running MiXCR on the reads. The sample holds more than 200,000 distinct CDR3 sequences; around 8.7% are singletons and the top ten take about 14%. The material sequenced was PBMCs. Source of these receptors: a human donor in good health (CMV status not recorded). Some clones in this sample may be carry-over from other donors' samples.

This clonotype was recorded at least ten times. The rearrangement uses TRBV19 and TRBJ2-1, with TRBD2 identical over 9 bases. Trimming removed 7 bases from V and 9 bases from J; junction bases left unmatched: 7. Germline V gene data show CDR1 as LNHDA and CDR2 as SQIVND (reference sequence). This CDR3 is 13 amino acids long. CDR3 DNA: TGTGCCAGTACCCACCTAGCGGGAAGTGAGCAGTTCTTC. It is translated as CASTHLAGSEQFF.

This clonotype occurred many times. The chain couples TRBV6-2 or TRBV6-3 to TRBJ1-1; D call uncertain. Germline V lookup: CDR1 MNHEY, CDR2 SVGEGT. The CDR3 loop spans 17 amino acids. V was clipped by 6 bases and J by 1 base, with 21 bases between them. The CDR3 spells CASSHGISSWRNTEAFF. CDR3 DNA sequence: TGTGCCAGCAGCCACGGTATCTCTTCTTGGCGGAACACTGAAGCTTTCTTT.

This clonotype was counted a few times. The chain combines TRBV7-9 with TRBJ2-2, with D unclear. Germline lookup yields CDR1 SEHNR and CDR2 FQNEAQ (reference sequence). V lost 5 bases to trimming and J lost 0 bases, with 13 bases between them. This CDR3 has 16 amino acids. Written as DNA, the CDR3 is TGTGCCAGCAGCCGAATACGTAACGCGAACACCGGGGAGCTGTTTTTT. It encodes CASSRIRNANTGELFF.

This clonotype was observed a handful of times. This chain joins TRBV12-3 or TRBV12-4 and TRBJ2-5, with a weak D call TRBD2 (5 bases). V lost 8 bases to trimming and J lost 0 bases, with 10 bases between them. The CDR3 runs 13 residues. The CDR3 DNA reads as TGTGCCAGCGGAGGCGGTAACCAAGAGACCCAGTACTTC. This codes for CASGGGNQETQYF.

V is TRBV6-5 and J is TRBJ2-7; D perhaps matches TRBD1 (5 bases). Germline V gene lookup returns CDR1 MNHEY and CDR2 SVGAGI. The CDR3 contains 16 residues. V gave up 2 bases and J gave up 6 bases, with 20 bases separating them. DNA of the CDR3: TGTGCCAGCAGTTACGACTCGTGGCAGGGTCAGGGCGAGCAGTACTTC. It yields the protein CASSYDSWQGQGEQYF.

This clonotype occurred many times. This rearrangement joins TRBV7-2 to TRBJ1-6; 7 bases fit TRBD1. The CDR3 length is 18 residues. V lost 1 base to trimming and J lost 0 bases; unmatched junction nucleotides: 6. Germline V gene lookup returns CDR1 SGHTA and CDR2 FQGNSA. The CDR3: CASSLGRPGGSYNSPLHF. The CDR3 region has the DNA TGTGCCAGCAGCTTAGGGAGGCCAGGGGGCTCCTATAATTCACCCCTCCACTTT.

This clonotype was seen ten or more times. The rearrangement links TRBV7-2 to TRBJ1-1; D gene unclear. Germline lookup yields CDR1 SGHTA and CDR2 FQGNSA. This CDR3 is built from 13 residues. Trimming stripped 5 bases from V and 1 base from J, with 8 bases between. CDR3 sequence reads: CASSPSQNTEAFF. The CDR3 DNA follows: TGTGCCAGCAGCCCAAGTCAGAACACTGAAGCTTTCTTT.

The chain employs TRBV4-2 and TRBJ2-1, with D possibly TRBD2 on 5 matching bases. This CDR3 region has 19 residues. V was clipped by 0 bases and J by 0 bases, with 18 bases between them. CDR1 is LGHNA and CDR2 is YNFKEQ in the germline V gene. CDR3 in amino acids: CASSQEKTQAGSSYNEQFF. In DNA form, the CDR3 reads TGTGCCAGCAGCCAAGAAAAAACCCAGGCGGGCTCCTCCTACAATGAGCAGTTCTTC.

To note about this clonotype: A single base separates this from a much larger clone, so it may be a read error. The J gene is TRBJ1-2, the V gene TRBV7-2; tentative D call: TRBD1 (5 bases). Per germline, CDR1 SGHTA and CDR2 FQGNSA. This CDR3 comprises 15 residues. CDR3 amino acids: CASNLALGQDFGYTF. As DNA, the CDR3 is TGTGCCAGCAACTTAGCATTGGGGCAGGACTTTGGCTACACCTTC.

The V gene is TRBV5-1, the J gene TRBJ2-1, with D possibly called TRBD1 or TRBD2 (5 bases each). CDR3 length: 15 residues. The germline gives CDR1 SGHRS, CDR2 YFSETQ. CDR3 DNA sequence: TGCGCTACAGCAGCGGATGGACAAAATTACAATGAGCAGTTCTTC. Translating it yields CATAADGQNYNEQFF.

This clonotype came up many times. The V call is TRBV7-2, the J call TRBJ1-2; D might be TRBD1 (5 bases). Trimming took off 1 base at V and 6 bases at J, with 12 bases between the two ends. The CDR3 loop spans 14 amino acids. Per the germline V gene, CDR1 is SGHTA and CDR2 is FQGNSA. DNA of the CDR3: TGTGCCAGCAGCTTAGAACCGGGACGGGATGGCTACACCTTC. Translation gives CASSLEPGRDGYTF.

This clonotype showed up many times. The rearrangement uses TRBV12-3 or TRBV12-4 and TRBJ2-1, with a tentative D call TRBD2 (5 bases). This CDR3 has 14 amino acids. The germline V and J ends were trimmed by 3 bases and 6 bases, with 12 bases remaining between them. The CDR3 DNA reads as TGTGCCAGCAGTTTCAAATCCACTAGCAATGAGCAGTTCTTC. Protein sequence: CASSFKSTSNEQFF.

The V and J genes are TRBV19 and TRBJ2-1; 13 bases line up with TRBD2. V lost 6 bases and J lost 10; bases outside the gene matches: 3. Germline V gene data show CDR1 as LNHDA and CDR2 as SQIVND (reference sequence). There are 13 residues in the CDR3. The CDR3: CASRTSGGPEQFF. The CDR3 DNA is TGTGCCAGTAGGACTAGCGGGGGGCCAGAGCAGTTCTTC.

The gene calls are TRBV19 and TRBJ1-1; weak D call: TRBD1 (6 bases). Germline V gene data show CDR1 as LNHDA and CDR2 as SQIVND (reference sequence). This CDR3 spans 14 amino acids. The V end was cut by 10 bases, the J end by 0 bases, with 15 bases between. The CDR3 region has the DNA TGTGCCACGTCGAGGGGGAGTGTGAACACTGAAGCTTTCTTT. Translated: CATSRGSVNTEAFF. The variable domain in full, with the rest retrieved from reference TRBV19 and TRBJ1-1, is DGGITQSPKYLFRKEGQNVTLSCEQNLNHDAMYWYRQDPGQGLRLIYYSQIVNDFQKGDIAEGYSVSREKKESFPLTVTSAQKNPTAFYLCATSRGSVNTEAFFGQGTRLTVV.

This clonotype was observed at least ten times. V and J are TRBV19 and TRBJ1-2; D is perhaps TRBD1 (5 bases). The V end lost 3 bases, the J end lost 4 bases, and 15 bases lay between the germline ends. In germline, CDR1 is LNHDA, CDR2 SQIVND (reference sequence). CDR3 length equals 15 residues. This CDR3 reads CASSITGTAIYGYTF. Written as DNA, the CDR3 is TGTGCCAGTAGTATTACGGGGACCGCAATCTATGGCTACACCTTC. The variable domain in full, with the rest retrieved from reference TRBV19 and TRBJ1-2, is DGGITQSPKYLFRKEGQNVTLSCEQNLNHDAMYWYRQDPGQGLRLIYYSQIVNDFQKGDIAEGYSVSREKKESFPLTVTSAQKNPTAFYLCASSITGTAIYGYTFGSGTRLTVV.

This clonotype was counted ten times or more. The CDR3, as DNA: TGTGCCAGCAGCGTAACCCAGGGGATGACTGAAGCTTTCTTT. Encoded protein: CASSVTQGMTEAFF. The chain has TRBV7-2 and TRBJ1-1; D perhaps matches TRBD1 (6 bases). This CDR3 comprises 14 residues. The germline V and J ends were trimmed by 5 bases and 5 bases, with 15 bases remaining between them. Germline CDR1 reads SGHTA; CDR2 reads FQGNSA.

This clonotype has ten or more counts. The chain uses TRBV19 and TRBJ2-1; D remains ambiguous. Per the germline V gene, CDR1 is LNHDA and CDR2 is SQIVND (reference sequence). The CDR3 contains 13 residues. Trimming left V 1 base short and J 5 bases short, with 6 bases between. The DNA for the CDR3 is TGTGCCAGTAGTATAGGGACCGACAATGAGCAGTTCTTC. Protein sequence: CASSIGTDNEQFF.

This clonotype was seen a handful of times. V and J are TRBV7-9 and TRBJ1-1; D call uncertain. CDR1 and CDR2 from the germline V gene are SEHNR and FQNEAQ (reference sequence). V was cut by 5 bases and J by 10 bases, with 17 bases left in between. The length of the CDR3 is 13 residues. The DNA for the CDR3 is TGTGCCAGCAGCGGCCGGCGGGGTCATGCAGCTTTCTTT. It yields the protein CASSGRRGHAAFF.